Presented here are 20 T cell receptor beta chains from one specimen sequenced in a study of metastatic and nonmetastatic thyroid tumors. With MiXCR, TCRdb called clones anew from the PCR reads. The sample records approximately 58,000 clones, 20% being singletons. Thyroid surgery was preceded by no treatment in any patient. Sequencing was performed on blood. The receptors shown here come from a female donor with papillary thyroid cancer or a benign thyroid nodule (not recorded which). Some clones in this sample may be carry-over from other donors' samples.

About this clone itself: With a much larger clone just one base away, this may be a read error. This rearrangement joins TRBV29-1 to TRBJ1-1; D might be TRBD1 (5 bases). This CDR3 has 13 amino acids. Per germline, CDR1 SQVTM and CDR2 ANQGSEA. The CDR3 region is CSVTDSLRTEAYF. CDR3 coding DNA: TGCAGCGTGACAGACAGCCTACGCACTGAAGCTTACTTT.

This clone was detected many times. The chain links TRBV18 to TRBJ2-7; 11 bases map to TRBD1. CDR3 length: 16 amino acids. Germline-derived CDR1 and CDR2 are KGHSH and LQKENI. The V gene end was trimmed by 3 bases and the J gene end by 4 bases; junction bases not matched to a gene: 8. CDR3 region: CASSPLGQGAPYEQYF. CDR3 nucleotide sequence: TGTGCCAGCTCACCTTTAGGACAGGGGGCGCCTTACGAGCAGTACTTC.

This clone was recorded many times. This chain joins TRBV20-1 and TRBJ1-2; 7 bases are shared with TRBD1. This CDR3 has 14 residues. From germline, CDR1 is DFQATT and CDR2 SNEGSKA (reference sequence). Germline trimming cut 3 bases from V and 3 bases from J; bases unmatched to any gene: 7. CDR3 sequence (DNA): TGCAGTGCTAGGGCACAGGGGCGATACTATGGCTACACCTTC. It specifies CSARAQGRYYGYTF.

For this clone: This could be a read error, since a much larger clone is one nucleotide away. This sequence joins TRBV4-1 and TRBJ2-4; no firm D call. Germline CDR1 MGHRA, CDR2 YSYEKL. This CDR3 contains 12 residues. In DNA form, the CDR3 reads TGCGCCAGCAGCCAAGTAGATGGAATTCAGCACTTC. As protein: CASSQVDGIQHF.

The V gene is TRBV5-1, the J gene TRBJ2-3; tentative D call: TRBD1 (6 bases). The CDR3 spans 15 residues. Germline values: CDR1 SGHRS, CDR2 YFSETQ. Trimming shortened V by 5 bases and J by 6 bases, and 19 bases separated the two germline ends. CDR3: CASSRVQPQGDTQYF. As DNA, the CDR3 is TGCGCCAGCAGTAGGGTACAACCCCAGGGGGATACGCAGTATTTT. The full variable domain, rest sourced from reference TRBV5-1 and TRBJ2-3, is KAGVTQTPRYLIKTRGQQVTLSCSPISGHRSVSWYQQTPGQGLQFLFEYFSETQRNKGNFPGRFSGRQFSNSRSEMNVSTLELGDSALYLCASSRVQPQGDTQYFGPGTRLTVL.

This clone was counted many times. The rearrangement joins TRBV6-1 to TRBJ2-1; D tentatively reads TRBD1 or TRBD2 (6 bases each). V was clipped by 5 bases and J by 5 bases, with 13 bases between them. Germline-derived CDR1 and CDR2 are MNHNS and SASEGT. The CDR3 length is 14 residues. CDR3 DNA: TGTGCCAGCAGTTTACAGGGAGGTCACAATGAGCAGTTCTTC. Translating gives CASSLQGGHNEQFF.

This clone was counted ten times or more. The chain uses TRBV5-6 and TRBJ2-4, with a tentative D call TRBD1 (5 bases). The CDR3 runs 16 residues. Trimming left V 4 bases short and J 2 bases short, with 16 bases between. Germline-derived CDR1 and CDR2 are SGHDT and YYEEEE. CDR3 residues: CASSTPGLGPKNIQYF. The CDR3 DNA is TGTGCCAGCAGCACTCCAGGGTTAGGACCCAAAAACATTCAGTACTTC.

This clone was seen at least ten times. The chain employs TRBV4-1 and TRBJ1-4, with 10 positions matching TRBD1. Germline V gene sequence: CDR1 MGHRA, CDR2 YSYEKL. The ends lost 0 bases at V and 6 bases at J; junction bases unmatched: 4. The CDR3 loop spans 16 amino acids. The CDR3 DNA reads TGCGCCAGCAGCCAAGATTTCGGGACAGGGGATGAAAAACTGTTTTTT. It yields the protein CASSQDFGTGDEKLFF.

Ten or more counts support this clone. This sequence joins TRBV28 and TRBJ1-5; unclear D gene. V shed 1 base and J shed 2 bases, with 15 bases lying between them. Germline assignment: CDR1 MDHEN and CDR2 SYDVKM. This CDR3 comprises 17 residues. Here the CDR3 reads CASSLYPVSLGNQPQHF. The CDR3 DNA reads TGTGCCAGCAGTTTATATCCGGTTTCATTAGGCAATCAGCCCCAGCATTTT. Complete variable domain (other parts from reference TRBV28 and TRBJ1-5): DVKVTQSSRYLVKRTGEKVFLECVQDMDHENMFWYRQDPGLGLRLIYFSYDVKMKEKGDIPEGYSVSREKKERFSLILESASTNQTSMYLCASSLYPVSLGNQPQHFGDGTRLSIL.

This clone was picked up a small number of times. Its ends do not fully match the called genes, so a read error is possible. The rearrangement links TRBV6-2 or TRBV6-3 to TRBJ1-5, with a tentative D call TRBD1 (6 bases). Looked up from germline, CDR1 is MNHEY and CDR2 is SVGEGT. The CDR3 length is 13 residues. The CDR3 DNA follows: TGTGCCAGTAGCCACCTGTCCGGACAGCCCAAGCATTTT. Translation: CASSHLSGQPKHF.

This clone appeared many times. V and J are TRBV24-1 and TRBJ2-3; D is possibly TRBD1 or TRBD2 (6 bases each). The V gene's germline CDR1 is KGHDR and CDR2 SFDVKD. V gave up 12 bases and J gave up 0 bases, with 12 bases separating them. The CDR3 length is 13 residues. CDR3 amino acids: CASVGGSTDTQYF. CDR3 sequence (DNA): TGTGCCTCCGTGGGGGGCAGCACAGATACGCAGTATTTT.

This clone was recorded many times. This chain links TRBV27 with TRBJ1-1, with a weak D call TRBD1 (5 bases). Germline values: CDR1 MNHEY, CDR2 SMNVEV (reference sequence). V lost 7 bases and J lost 1, with 16 bases in between. The CDR3 sequence is 15 residues long. The CDR3 bases are TGTGCCAGCAAAAATTGGGACGACAAGAACACTGAAGCTTTCTTT. This sequence encodes CASKNWDDKNTEAFF.

This clone appeared a single time. This chain connects TRBV6-2 or TRBV6-3 to TRBJ2-3; 9 bases map to TRBD1. CDR1 is MNHEY and CDR2 is SVGEGT in the germline V gene. With 5 bases clipped from V and 0 bases from J, the junction kept 15 bases outside the gene matches. The CDR3 consists of 19 residues. CDR3 DNA sequence: TGTGCCAGCAGTCCCCTCGGGACAGGGTCCCTTTCTAGCACAGATACGCAGTATTTT. This codes for CASSPLGTGSLSSTDTQYF.

This clone has a handful of counts. A much bigger clone sits one base away, suggesting this may be a read error. CDR3 in amino acids: CASSQTSGGESNEQFF. Written as DNA, the CDR3 is TGTGCCAGCAGTCAGACTAGCGGGGGGGAAAGTAATGAGCAGTTCTTC. J is TRBJ2-1 and V is TRBV25-1; 14 nucleotides match TRBD2. After removal of 5 bases from V and 7 bases from J, the junction contained 7 bases not matched to a gene. Per the germline V gene, CDR1 is MGHDK and CDR2 is SYGVNS. The CDR3 loop spans 16 amino acids.

This clone appeared many times. The gene calls are TRBV7-2 and TRBJ2-3; possible D gene TRBD1, 5 bases. This CDR3 contains 14 residues. Trimming removed 8 bases at V and 4 bases at J, with 16 bases between. The germline CDR1 and CDR2 sequences are SGHTA and FQGNSA. DNA of the CDR3: TGTGCCAGCGGGAAGACAGCTCAATCAGATACGCAGTATTTT. The encoded protein is CASGKTAQSDTQYF.

This clone came up many times. The genes are TRBV6-5 and TRBJ1-1; D is unresolved. V dropped 2 bases and J dropped 11 bases, with 9 bases sitting between them. Germline CDR1 reads MNHEY; CDR2 reads SVGAGI. The CDR3 contains 11 residues. CDR3: CASSYRVEAFF. CDR3 nucleotides: TGTGCCAGCAGTTACAGGGTGGAGGCTTTCTTT.

This clone was detected many times. The V and J genes are TRBV6-1 and TRBJ2-1; 10 bases map to TRBD2. Germline CDR1 MNHNS, CDR2 SASEGT. This CDR3 region has 15 residues. With V trimmed by 8 bases and J by 6 bases, 10 bases remained unmatched. CDR3 sequence (DNA): TGTGCCAGCCAAGACGGGACTAGCGCAAGCAATGAGCAGTTCTTC. Protein product: CASQDGTSASNEQFF.

This clone was detected many times. CDR3 nucleotides: TGTGCCAGCAGCTTGTCCTCCCCATCAGGAACCTCCTATGGCTACACCTTC. The encoded protein is CASSLSSPSGTSYGYTF. The V and J genes are TRBV5-4 and TRBJ1-2; D unclear. Germline CDR1 SGHNT, CDR2 YYREEE (reference sequence). CDR3 length: 17 residues. V was pared by 1 base and J by 4 bases, with 20 bases between.

This clone was picked up many times. The J gene is TRBJ2-7, the V gene TRBV28; TRBD2 matches at 10 bases. J lost 2 bases, V lost 5 bases, and 9 bases had no gene match. Germline CDR1 is MDHEN and CDR2 is SYDVKM. The CDR3 loop spans 16 amino acids. CDR3 coding DNA: TGTGCCAGCAGTCAACGAAGCGGGAGGGCCCCCTACGAGCAGTACTTC. As protein: CASSQRSGRAPYEQYF.

This rearrangement joins TRBV11-1 to TRBJ2-3; D is unclear. V was cut by 4 bases and J by 2 bases, with 19 bases left in between. Germline lookup yields CDR1 SGHAT and CDR2 FQDESV (reference sequence). The CDR3 has 17 residues. CDR3 amino acids: CASSSPRGGLHTDTQYF. CDR3 coding DNA: TGTGCCAGCAGCTCCCCCCGCGGCGGTCTACACACAGATACGCAGTATTTT.